This T cell receptor (beta chain) appears in the sequencing data of a study of CD8 T cells in ankylosing spondylitis (dated by TCRdb to the late 2010s). Concerning the study at large: To find TCR variants linked to disease, the study profiled T cell receptor beta repertoires in ankylosing spondylitis patients and healthy donors. Peripheral blood samples were taken, and synovial fluid was additionally collected from ankylosing spondylitis patients. In total, the full study cohort was made up of some 100 healthy donors and 25 to 30 ankylosing spondylitis patients.

As for this clonotype: This clone's antigen is unknown. One base away there is no much larger clone; base qualities are not given.

Sequencing was carried out with an Illumina HiSeq 2500. Quantitative 5'-RACE with molecular barcodes was the method used to prepare the TCR beta libraries. Regarding the original processing steps: To identify disease-linked TCR variants, a new computational method was used, one built on a probabilistic model of VDJ rearrangement. The public reads were run again by TCRdb, first through fastp at Q25 and then through MiXCR, and only productive beta chains were kept. Each entry is one CDR3 protein sequence, shown with its most common DNA and genes. The V and J calls reflect TCRdb's pipeline rather than the authors' work. In this sample the table shows around 770,000 distinct CDR3 sequences, around 19% of which occur a single time. About a fifth of the sample lies in the top ten. The CDR3 numbers 15 residues from cysteine through phenylalanine. Solely the CDR3 DNA is kept, with 45 bases framed from the first base. CDR1 and CDR2 are drawn from the germline V gene: MNHNS, SASEGT. Trimming costs V 6 bases and J 2 bases, and their ends lie 14 bases apart.

Study-wide conclusions, independent of this receptor: In peripheral blood, the disease-linked clones were found at relatively low frequencies and had a CD8+ phenotype. Some motif variants were previously reported in synovial fluid and blood of reactive arthritis patients, suggesting common disease-initiation mechanisms. The disease-linked clones were reported to be significantly enriched in matched synovial fluid samples from ankylosing spondylitis patients. A TCR beta motif of fewer than 10 highly homologous amino acid variants appeared characteristic of blood from ankylosing spondylitis patients.

This TCR was recovered from a male donor with ankylosing spondylitis. Recombination joined TRBV6-1 with TRBJ2-1; the D gene cannot be named for sure. Sequencing was performed on blood, either unsorted or a sorted T cell fraction (not recorded which). The CDR3 region reads CASSLDWSPYNEQFF. The nucleotides are TGTGCCAGCAGCCTCGACTGGAGCCCCTACAATGAGCAGTTCTTC.